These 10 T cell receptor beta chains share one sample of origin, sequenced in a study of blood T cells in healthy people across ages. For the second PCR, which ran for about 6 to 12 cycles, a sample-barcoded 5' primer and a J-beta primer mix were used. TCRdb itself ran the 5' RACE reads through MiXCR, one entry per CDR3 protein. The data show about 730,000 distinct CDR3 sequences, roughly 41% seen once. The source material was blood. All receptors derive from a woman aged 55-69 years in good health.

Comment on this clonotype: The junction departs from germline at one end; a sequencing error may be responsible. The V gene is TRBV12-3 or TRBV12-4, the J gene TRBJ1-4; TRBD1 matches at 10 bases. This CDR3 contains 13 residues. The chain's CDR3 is CASSPGTGAKPFF. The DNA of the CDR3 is TGTGCCAGCAGTCCCGGGACAGGGGCAAAACCGTTTTTT.

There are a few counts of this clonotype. As DNA, the CDR3 is TGTGCCAGCAGCAGTCCCCGGGACGGAGCCTACGAGCAGTACTTC. It codes for CASSSPRDGAYEQYF. V and J are TRBV21-1 and TRBJ2-7; TRBD1 is the table's D call and was not checked against the DNA. TRBV21-1 is a pseudogene. The CDR3 consists of 15 residues.

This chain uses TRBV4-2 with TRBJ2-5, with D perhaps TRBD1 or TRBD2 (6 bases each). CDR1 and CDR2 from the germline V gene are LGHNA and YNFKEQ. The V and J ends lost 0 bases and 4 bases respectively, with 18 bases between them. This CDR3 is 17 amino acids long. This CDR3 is CASSQELQLGGAETQYF. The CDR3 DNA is TGTGCCAGCAGCCAAGAATTGCAACTGGGGGGCGCAGAGACCCAGTACTTC.

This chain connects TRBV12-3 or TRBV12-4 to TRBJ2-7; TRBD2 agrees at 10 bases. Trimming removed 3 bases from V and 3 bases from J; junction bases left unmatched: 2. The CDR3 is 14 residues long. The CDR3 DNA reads TGTGCCAGCAGTTTTACTAGCGGGAACTACGAGCAGTACTTC. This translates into CASSFTSGNYEQYF.

The CDR3 reads CASSYAGRNYGYTF. In nucleotides, the CDR3 is TGTGCCAGCAGTTATGCGGGCAGGAACTATGGCTACACCTTC. This chain links TRBV6-5 with TRBJ1-2; D remains unclear. V was shortened by 3 bases and J by 2 bases, with 10 bases between the two germline ends. Germline V gene lookup returns CDR1 MNHEY and CDR2 SVGAGI. CDR3 length: 14 amino acids.

CDR3 amino acids: CASSRTGLYNSPLHF. CDR3 sequence (DNA): TGTGCCAGCAGCCGGACAGGGCTTTATAATTCACCCCTCCACTTT. V gene TRBV21-1 combines with J gene TRBJ1-6; TRBD1, the table's D call, was not compared with the DNA. TRBV21-1 has pseudogene status. The CDR3 has 15 amino acids.

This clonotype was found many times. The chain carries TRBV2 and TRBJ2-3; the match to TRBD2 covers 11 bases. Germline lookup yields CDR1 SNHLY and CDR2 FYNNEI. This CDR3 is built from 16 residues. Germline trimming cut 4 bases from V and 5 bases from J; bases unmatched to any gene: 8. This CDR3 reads CASSVGSGGAGDTQYF. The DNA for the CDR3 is TGTGCCAGCAGTGTTGGTAGCGGGGGGGCGGGAGATACGCAGTATTTT.

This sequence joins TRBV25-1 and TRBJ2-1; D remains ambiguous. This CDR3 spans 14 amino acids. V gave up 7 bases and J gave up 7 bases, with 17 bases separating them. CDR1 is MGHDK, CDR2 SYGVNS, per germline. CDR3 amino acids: CASIALSPSNEQFF. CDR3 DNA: TGTGCCAGCATCGCGCTATCCCCTTCGAATGAGCAGTTCTTC.

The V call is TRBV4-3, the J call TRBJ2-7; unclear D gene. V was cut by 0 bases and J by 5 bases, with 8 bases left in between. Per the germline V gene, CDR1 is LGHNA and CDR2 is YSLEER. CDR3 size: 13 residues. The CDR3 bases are TGCGCCAGCAGCCAAGATCGGTTGAACGAGCAGTACTTC. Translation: CASSQDRLNEQYF.

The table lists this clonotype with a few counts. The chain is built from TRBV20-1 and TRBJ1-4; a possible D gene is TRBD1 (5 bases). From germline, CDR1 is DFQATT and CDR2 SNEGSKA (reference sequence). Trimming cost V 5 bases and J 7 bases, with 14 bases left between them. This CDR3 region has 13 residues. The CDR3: CSAPLGAREKLFF. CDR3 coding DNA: TGCAGTGCTCCCCTCGGGGCGCGTGAAAAACTGTTTTTT.